This entry concerns a single T cell receptor (beta chain). Its antigen is currently unknown. RNA was extracted and reverse transcribed into cDNA as the sequencing template. TCRdb's table, derived via immunoSEQ multiplex PCR, lists solely in-frame clones and lacks some. The sample includes about 200,000 clones, 58% seen only once; the top ten take about 5%. This sample is drawn from a study of CD8+ T cells in alopecia areata. Notes on the study in general: On tofacitinib, scalp clonality and expanded CD8+ clones among top 100 fell significantly. Greater clonality was observed in lesional scalp samples, especially alopecia totalis/universalis, versus normal scalp.

The CDR3 totals 13 residues. The germline V gene encodes CDR1 SGHDT and CDR2 YYEEEE. V was cut by 3 bases and J by 3 bases, with 7 bases left in between. Treatment defined: oral pan-JAK inhibitor, 5-10 mg twice daily. In alopecia areata patients, both lesional scalp punch biopsies and peripheral blood were collected. The sequenced sample was CD4+ T cells sorted from blood, obtained at week 24, from a patient treated with tofacitinib. The sequence was collected from a human donor with alopecia areata. The chain has TRBV5-6 and TRBJ1-5; TRBD1 is a possible D gene (5 bases). CDR3 sequence: CASSYGTNQPQHF. The CDR3 nucleotides read TGTGCCAGCAGCTACGGGACCAATCAGCCCCAGCATTTT.